These 10 T cell receptor beta chains originate from one sample sequenced in a study of T cell repertoires in cytomegalovirus infection. Antigens for these TCRs are unknown. TCRdb ran MiXCR on the reads and lists one entry per CDR3 protein. This table has some 940,000 distinct CDR3 sequences, approximately 33% appearing once. The starting material was cultured CD8+ T cells from PBMCs, obtained from culture after CMV antigen stimulation. The receptors were sampled from a human donor in good health (CMV status not recorded). Some clones in this sample may be carry-over from other donors' samples.

This clonotype appeared a few times. The chain couples TRBV19 to TRBJ2-5; 9 bases are shared with TRBD1. Germline values: CDR1 LNHDA, CDR2 SQIVND (reference sequence). With V trimmed by 5 bases and J by 0 bases, 10 bases remained unmatched. The CDR3 length is 17 residues. The CDR3 protein is CASSGTGGLRYQETQYF. CDR3 DNA: TGTGCCAGTAGTGGTACAGGGGGCTTGAGGTACCAAGAGACCCAGTACTTC.

The chain combines TRBV6-2 or TRBV6-3 with TRBJ1-4; possibly TRBD1 for D (6 bases). CDR1 and CDR2 from the germline V gene are MNHEY and SVGEGT. The CDR3 spans 16 residues. V lost 4 bases to trimming and J lost 4 bases, with 16 bases between them. Here the CDR3 reads CASSSRPRGHNEKLFF. CDR3 nucleotide sequence: TGTGCCAGCAGTTCGCGTCCCCGGGGACATAATGAAAAACTGTTTTTT.

This clonotype was picked up a small number of times. The gene calls are TRBV7-2 and TRBJ2-3, with a possible D match to TRBD2 (6 bases). This CDR3 is built from 16 residues. Germline V CDR1 and CDR2: SGHTA, FQGNSA. V was pared by 3 bases and J by 1 base, with 14 bases between. In nucleotides, the CDR3 is TGTGCCAGCAGCTTCAGGGAGGAGAGGGGCACAGATACGCAGTATTTT. Protein sequence: CASSFREERGTDTQYF.

The rearrangement joins TRBV6-5 to TRBJ2-3; TRBD2 matches at 14 bases. The CDR3 is made up of 17 amino acids. The V gene end was trimmed by 4 bases and the J gene end by 2 bases; junction bases not matched to a gene: 5. From germline, CDR1 is MNHEY and CDR2 SVGAGI. In DNA, the CDR3 is TGTGCCAGCAGTTCCGAGACTAGCGGGGGGGTCACAGATACGCAGTATTTT. This encodes CASSSETSGGVTDTQYF.

This clonotype was counted a few times. V and J are TRBV27 and TRBJ1-1; D is uncertain. The ends were cut back, 8 bases at V and 2 bases at J, with 6 bases in the middle. This CDR3 comprises 11 residues. The germline CDR1 and CDR2 sequences are MNHEY and SMNVEV (reference sequence). This CDR3 reads CASYSNTEAFF. DNA for the CDR3: TGTGCCAGCTACAGCAACACTGAAGCTTTCTTT.

The table lists this clonotype with a few counts. The rearrangement joins TRBV7-6 to TRBJ1-5; a weak D match, TRBD1 (5 bases). The CDR3 runs 15 residues. Trimming shortened V by 4 bases and J by 1 base, and 11 bases separated the two germline ends. CDR1 and CDR2 from the germline V gene are SGHVS and FNYEAQ. The CDR3 nucleotides read TGTGCCAGCAGCTCCGACGGGGGGAGCAATCAGCCCCAGCATTTT. It translates to CASSSDGGSNQPQHF. The full variable domain, in which reference TRBV7-6 and TRBJ1-5 provide the parts outside the CDR3, is GAGVSQSPRYKVTKRGQDVALRCDPISGHVSLYWYRQALGQGPEFLTYFNYEAQQDKSGLPNDRFSAERPEGSISTLTIQRTEQRDSAMYRCASSSDGGSNQPQHFGDGTRLSIL.

The V gene is TRBV7-9, the J gene TRBJ2-3; 9 positions agree with TRBD2. This CDR3 comprises 18 residues. V lost 0 bases, J lost 2 bases, and 9 bases stayed unmatched. Germline V gene lookup returns CDR1 SEHNR and CDR2 FQNEAQ (reference sequence). This CDR3 is CASSLAQGLAKLTDTQYF. In DNA, the CDR3 is TGTGCCAGCAGCTTAGCGCAGGGACTAGCAAAGCTCACAGATACGCAGTATTTT.

This clonotype has more than one count but fewer than ten. This chain joins TRBV20-1 and TRBJ2-1; D is unresolved. The germline CDR1 and CDR2 sequences are DFQATT and SNEGSKA (reference sequence). Between the trimmed V and J ends, which lost 1 base and 4 bases, there was a span of 8 bases. The CDR3 is 13 amino acids. CDR3 residues: CSARGVGYNEQFF. The CDR3 nucleotides are TGCAGTGCTAGAGGAGTAGGGTACAATGAGCAGTTCTTC.

This clonotype was picked up a small number of times. V is TRBV4-1 and J is TRBJ1-5; D is possibly TRBD1 (5 bases). The CDR3 extends over 17 amino acids. The germline V and J ends were trimmed by 3 bases and 1 base, with 16 bases remaining between them. In germline, CDR1 is MGHRA, CDR2 YSYEKL. This CDR3 reads CASSQDPSAGSNQPQHF. DNA for the CDR3: TGCGCCAGCAGCCAGGATCCTTCAGCAGGGAGCAATCAGCCCCAGCATTTT.

This clonotype came up many times. The rearrangement uses TRBV7-8 and TRBJ2-1; possibly TRBD2 for D (6 bases). The CDR3 contains 14 residues. Trimming left V 2 bases short and J 2 bases short, with 7 bases between. CDR1 and CDR2 (germline): SGHVS, FQNEAQ. DNA for the CDR3: TGTGCCAGCAGCTTAAGACTAGCCTACAATGAGCAGTTCTTC. This translates into CASSLRLAYNEQFF.